The 24 T cell receptor beta chains below were found in one sample sequenced in a study of blood T cell repertoires in COVID-19. Only in-frame clones appear in the TCRdb table, and some are missing; sequencing was by immunoSEQ multiplex PCR. Of 250,000 to 300,000 clones in the sample, 90% were seen once. Source material: PBMCs or T cells enriched from blood (not recorded which). The receptors shown here come from a woman aged 25 to 39 who had recovered from COVID-19.

The V and J genes are TRBV7-2 and TRBJ1-1; 8 positions agree with TRBD1. Germline CDR1 is SGHTA and CDR2 is FQGNSA. J lost 6 bases, V lost 0 bases, and 9 bases had no gene match. The CDR3 loop spans 16 amino acids. The CDR3 reads CASSLALGAGGAEAFF. CDR3 sequence (DNA): TGTGCCAGCAGCTTAGCGCTAGGGGCAGGGGGCGCTGAAGCTTTCTTT.

The chain has TRBV6-5 and TRBJ1-1; possibly TRBD1 for D (6 bases). V was shortened by 5 bases and J by 0 bases, with 13 bases between the two germline ends. The germline V gene has CDR1 MNHEY and CDR2 SVGAGI. The CDR3 loop spans 15 amino acids. CDR3 sequence reads: CASSPRTVMNTEAFF. For the CDR3, the DNA is TGTGCCAGCAGTCCCCGGACAGTAATGAACACTGAAGCTTTCTTT.

The chain is built from TRBV5-1 and TRBJ2-6; TRBD1 aligns across 11 bases. V was pared by 5 bases and J by 1 base, with 11 bases of the junction left unmatched. Germline CDR1 and CDR2: SGHRS and YFSETQ. The CDR3 totals 19 residues. CDR3 sequence: CASSYFPGQGGSGANVLTF. CDR3 sequence (DNA): TGCGCCAGCAGTTACTTCCCGGGACAGGGGGGTTCTGGGGCCAACGTCCTGACTTTC.

The rearrangement joins TRBV5-5 to TRBJ2-5; 11 bases map to TRBD2. This CDR3 spans 16 amino acids. Germline V gene lookup returns CDR1 SGHKS and CDR2 YYEKEE (reference sequence). The V gene end was trimmed by 4 bases and the J gene end by 5 bases; junction bases not matched to a gene: 10. The CDR3 loop is CASSLQTLAGGETQYF. In DNA, the CDR3 is TGTGCCAGCAGCCTCCAAACATTAGCGGGAGGGGAGACCCAGTACTTC. Full variable domain (outside the CDR3, taken from reference TRBV5-5 and TRBJ2-5): DAGVTQSPTHLIKTRGQQVTLRCSPISGHKSVSWYQQVLGQGPQFIFQYYEKEERGRGNFPDRFSARQFPNYSSELNVNALLLGDSALYLCASSLQTLAGGETQYFGPGTRLLVL.

V gene TRBV7-9 combines with J gene TRBJ2-7; D call uncertain. Germline V gene data show CDR1 as SEHNR and CDR2 as FQNEAQ (reference sequence). With 1 base removed from V and 1 base from J, the gap between germline ends came to 8 bases. The CDR3 contains 14 residues. CDR3 DNA sequence: TGTGCCAGCAGCTTAGTACGCGAGTCCTACGAGCAGTACTTC. It encodes CASSLVRESYEQYF. The full variable domain, rest sourced from reference TRBV7-9 and TRBJ2-7, is DTGVSQNPRHKITKRGQNVTFRCDPISEHNRLYWYRQTLGQGPEFLTYFQNEAQLEKSRLLSDRFSAERPKGSFSTLEIQRTEQGDSAMYLCASSLVRESYEQYFGPGTRLTVT.

Written as DNA, the CDR3 is TGTGCCAGCAGCCAAGAGACTAGCGGGAGGGTAGACACCGGGGAGCTGTTTTTT. It translates to CASSQETSGRVDTGELFF. The rearrangement uses TRBV4-2 and TRBJ2-2; 14 nucleotides align to TRBD2. CDR1 and CDR2 from the germline V gene are LGHNA and YNFKEQ. V was pared by 0 bases and J by 3 bases, with 3 bases of the junction left unmatched. The CDR3 has 18 amino acids.

Here the CDR3 reads CASSPGQGVRAFF. The CDR3 DNA reads TGTGCCAGCAGTCCGGGACAGGGTGTTCGCGCTTTCTTT. The rearrangement links TRBV28 to TRBJ1-1; 9 bases match TRBD1. The length of the CDR3 is 13 residues. Looked up from germline, CDR1 is MDHEN and CDR2 is SYDVKM. With 5 bases clipped from V and 11 bases from J, the junction kept 9 bases outside the gene matches.

The chain couples TRBV24-1 to TRBJ1-2, with D possibly matching TRBD1 (5 bases). The CDR3 is 14 residues long. The V end was cut by 2 bases, the J end by 8 bases, with 14 bases between. Germline V gives CDR1 KGHDR, CDR2 SFDVKD. CDR3 in amino acids: CATSDSGLIGGYTF. CDR3 DNA: TGTGCCACCAGTGATTCGGGACTCATAGGAGGCTACACCTTC.

J is TRBJ1-5 and V is TRBV4-1, with D perhaps matching TRBD1 (5 bases). Germline CDR1 and CDR2: MGHRA and YSYEKL. Trimming shortened V by 3 bases and J by 0 bases, and 9 bases separated the two germline ends. The length of the CDR3 is 15 residues. As DNA, the CDR3 is TGCGCCAGCAGCCAGGGACTGCTTAGCAATCAGCCCCAGCATTTT. Translated, it gives CASSQGLLSNQPQHF.

This chain joins TRBV5-1 and TRBJ2-3; 7 bases are shared with TRBD2. J gave up 1 base and V 7 bases, and 9 bases lay outside the gene matches. Germline V gene sequence: CDR1 SGHRS, CDR2 YFSETQ. This CDR3 region has 15 residues. DNA of the CDR3: TGCGCCAGCTCCCTCCGGGGGGTGGGCACAGATACGCAGTATTTT. Encoded protein: CASSLRGVGTDTQYF.

The genes are TRBV3-1 (or the pseudogene TRBV3-2) and TRBJ1-1; TRBD1 is a possible D gene (5 bases). The germline CDR1 and CDR2 sequences are LGHDT and YNNKEL (reference sequence). The CDR3 sequence is 18 residues long. V was clipped by 1 base and J by 1 base, with 19 bases between them. CDR3 loop: CASSQVRLGVVGNTEAFF. CDR3 sequence (DNA): TGTGCCAGCAGCCAAGTGAGATTAGGGGTTGTTGGGAACACTGAAGCTTTCTTT.

The DNA for the CDR3 is TGTGCCACCAGCAGAGGAGGGACAGGAGAAGAGACCCAGTACTTC. The encoded protein is CATSRGGTGEETQYF. The chain joins TRBV15 to TRBJ2-5, with 8 bases lining up with TRBD1. The CDR3 consists of 15 residues. The J segment lost 3 bases and the V segment lost 1 base, leaving 4 bases of the junction unmatched. Germline loops: CDR1 LNHNV, CDR2 YYDKDF (reference sequence).

The chain recombines TRBV21-1 with TRBJ2-2; the table assigns TRBD2, which was not confirmed against the DNA. TRBV21-1 is a pseudogene. The CDR3 length is 24 residues. In DNA form, the CDR3 reads TGTGCCAGCAGCTCAAAGGGTGGCGGGAACAGAACACTTGATAACTGGTTATGGACCGGGGAGCTGTTTTTT. Its protein is CASSSKGGGNRTLDNWLWTGELFF.

CDR3 protein: CASSLDLVIQETQYF. CDR3 in DNA: TGTGCCAGCAGCTTAGATCTAGTCATTCAAGAGACCCAGTACTTC. This chain joins TRBV7-8 and TRBJ2-5, with D hard to call. CDR1 is SGHVS and CDR2 is FQNEAQ in the germline V gene. V was pared by 1 base and J by 2 bases, with 11 bases between. This CDR3 region has 15 residues.

The CDR3 sequence is CSGGPSYGYTF. In DNA form, the CDR3 reads TGCAGCGGAGGGCCCAGCTATGGCTACACCTTC. The chain employs TRBV29-1 and TRBJ1-2; no firm D call. Germline CDR1 and CDR2: SQVTM and ANQGSEA. The CDR3 spans 11 residues. V was trimmed by 7 bases and J by 4 bases, leaving 10 bases between them.

The chain carries TRBV24-1 and TRBJ2-1; 11 bases align to TRBD2. Germline trimming cut 5 bases from V and 1 base from J; bases unmatched to any gene: 6. The CDR3 is 17 residues long. The germline CDR1 and CDR2 sequences are KGHDR and SFDVKD. For the CDR3, the DNA is TGTGCCACCAGTGTTAGCGGGAGGGCCGAGTCCTACAATGAGCAGTTCTTC. This encodes CATSVSGRAESYNEQFF.

This chain uses TRBV7-9 with TRBJ1-1; D gene unclear. Germline assignment: CDR1 SEHNR and CDR2 FQNEAQ (reference sequence). This CDR3 contains 14 residues. The ends were cut back, 1 base at V and 4 bases at J, with 10 bases in the middle. The DNA for the CDR3 is TGTGCCAGCAGCTTAGACGGGATGACCACTGAAGCTTTCTTT. Amino acid sequence: CASSLDGMTTEAFF. The whole variable domain, remainder taken from reference TRBV7-9 and TRBJ1-1, is DTGVSQNPRHKITKRGQNVTFRCDPISEHNRLYWYRQTLGQGPEFLTYFQNEAQLEKSRLLSDRFSAERPKGSFSTLEIQRTEQGDSAMYLCASSLDGMTTEAFFGQGTRLTVV.

This clone was recorded only once. This chain joins TRBV7-8 and TRBJ1-5; the D gene is possibly TRBD1 (6 bases). Looked up from germline, CDR1 is SGHVS and CDR2 is FQNEAQ. V was cut by 2 bases and J by 1 base, with 12 bases left in between. This CDR3 is built from 16 residues. For the CDR3, the DNA is TGTGCCAGCAGCTTAAAAGGGACACTAAGCAATCAGCCCCAGCATTTT. Translation gives CASSLKGTLSNQPQHF.

The V gene is TRBV11-2, the J gene TRBJ1-1; the D gene is possibly TRBD1 (5 bases). Looked up from germline, CDR1 is SGHAT and CDR2 is FQNNGV. The germline V and J ends were trimmed by 5 bases and 2 bases, with 9 bases remaining between them. CDR3 size: 13 residues. The CDR3 sequence is CASSQTVNTEAFF. The CDR3 DNA reads as TGTGCCAGCAGCCAGACAGTTAACACTGAAGCTTTCTTT. The variable domain in full, with the rest retrieved from reference TRBV11-2 and TRBJ1-1, is EAGVAQSPRYKIIEKRQSVAFWCNPISGHATLYWYQQILGQGPKLLIQFQNNGVVDDSQLPKDRFSAERLKGVDSTLKIQPAKLEDSAVYLCASSQTVNTEAFFGQGTRLTVV.

The chain links TRBV5-8 to TRBJ1-2; tentative D call: TRBD1 (6 bases). Per germline, CDR1 SGHTS and CDR2 YDEGEE. The CDR3 length is 16 residues. The germline V and J ends were trimmed by 4 bases and 0 bases, with 16 bases remaining between them. The CDR3 loop reads CASSPSGTNPNYGYTF. CDR3 sequence (DNA): TGTGCCAGCAGCCCCTCCGGGACAAACCCTAACTATGGCTACACCTTC.

V is TRBV24-1 and J is TRBJ2-1; D is unclear. The germline gives CDR1 KGHDR, CDR2 SFDVKD. The V gene lost 3 bases and the J gene lost 9 bases, with 11 bases spanning the gap. CDR3 size: 13 residues. CDR3 residues: CATSDDLVSEQFF. The CDR3 coding sequence is TGTGCCACCAGTGATGATCTAGTGAGTGAGCAGTTCTTC.

The genes are TRBV5-4 and TRBJ2-1; D is perhaps TRBD1 (5 bases). This CDR3 is 15 amino acids long. The V end lost 5 bases, the J end lost 5 bases, and 17 bases lay between the germline ends. Germline values: CDR1 SGHNT, CDR2 YYREEE (reference sequence). CDR3 protein: CASSQSGAKDNEQFF. The CDR3 region has the DNA TGTGCCAGCAGTCAAAGTGGGGCCAAAGACAATGAGCAGTTCTTC.

This clone has only a few counts. The V call is TRBV27, the J call TRBJ2-1; no clear D gene. Trimming took off 5 bases at V and 6 bases at J, with 14 bases between the two ends. Germline V gene lookup returns CDR1 MNHEY and CDR2 SMNVEV (reference sequence). The length of the CDR3 is 14 residues. CDR3 bases: TGTGCCAGCAGTAAGACCGCCCCAGGCAATGAGCAGTTCTTC. This gives the protein CASSKTAPGNEQFF.

This clone was counted once. This sequence joins TRBV2 and TRBJ2-7; 8 nucleotides align to TRBD2. Germline-derived CDR1 and CDR2 are SNHLY and FYNNEI. The CDR3 consists of 16 residues. V trimming: 2 bases; J trimming: 0 bases; junction bases outside the gene matches: 6. CDR3 in amino acids: CASSEWSSGSSYEQYF. CDR3 nucleotides: TGTGCCAGCAGTGAATGGTCGAGCGGGAGCTCCTACGAGCAGTACTTC.